The entry that follows covers one TCR beta chain sequence. In the source study's methods: Amplifying reference gene primers gave estimates of nucleated cell counts. Data came from immunoSEQ multiplex PCR; TCRdb stores just in-frame clones and leaves some out. V and J calls and clone size are those listed in that table; D and trimming were worked out from the DNA. The repertoire holds approximately 170,000 clones, with around 85% as singletons. The sample originates from a study of blood T cell repertoires in COVID-19. Germline V lookup: CDR1 SNHLY, CDR2 FYNNEI. The CDR3 has 13 amino acids. V lost 1 base and J lost 10, with 8 bases in between.

The clonotype originates from a woman younger than 45 who had recovered from COVID-19. The gene calls are TRBV2 and TRBJ1-6, with D unresolved. The sequenced sample consisted of PBMCs or T cells enriched from blood (not recorded which). CDR3 DNA: TGTGCCAGCAGTGAAGGGGCTGGGTCACCCCTCCACTTT. Its translation: CASSEGAGSPLHF.